These 2 T cell receptor beta chains came from one sample sequenced in a study of vaccination and CD4 T cells after COVID-19. This sample's treatment: approximately nine-day PBMC culture with coronavirus spike peptide pools or control peptides (ViraFEST assay). Scientists ran DNA taken from cultured CD4+ T cells through the Oncomine TCR Beta short-read assay for sequencing. Each CDR3 protein gets one entry after TCRdb re-called the PCR reads with MiXCR. The sample has about 3,500 distinct CDR3 sequences, over 35% seen once. No cognate antigen is known for these TCRs. The specimen was CD4+ T cells from blood, cultured in vitro. Every receptor here comes from a human donor who had recovered from COVID-19.

This rearrangement joins TRBV5-4 to TRBJ2-2, with 8 positions matching TRBD1. This CDR3 has 15 amino acids. V lost 4 bases to trimming and J lost 1 base; unmatched junction nucleotides: 3. CDR1 SGHNT and CDR2 YYREEE come from the germline V gene (reference sequence). The CDR3 spells CASSLDRVNTGELFF. The CDR3 DNA reads TGTGCCAGCAGCCTGGACAGGGTGAACACCGGGGAGCTGTTTTTT.

The chain joins TRBV27 to TRBJ1-4; 7 nucleotides match TRBD1. The V gene's germline CDR1 is MNHEY and CDR2 SMNVEV (reference sequence). The CDR3 spans 14 residues. After removal of 7 bases from V and 7 bases from J, the junction contained 9 bases not matched to a gene. The CDR3 loop reads CASKQGVLGEKLFF. CDR3 in DNA: TGTGCCAGCAAGCAGGGGGTGTTGGGTGAAAAACTGTTTTTT.